The 30 T cell receptor beta chains below were found in one sample sequenced in a study of response to subunit inactivated influenza vaccine. TCRdb passed the RT-PCR reads through MiXCR, listing each CDR3 protein once. Here the sample spans around 580,000 distinct CDR3 sequences, around 13% being singletons. The sample here was PBMCs from blood, taken about 11 days after vaccination. The receptors stem from a man in his forties or fifties who received an inactivated influenza vaccine.

In its sample, this clonotype was seen a few times. The chain recombines TRBV12-3 or TRBV12-4 with TRBJ1-5; D gene ambiguous. The length of the CDR3 is 18 residues. With 4 bases removed from V and 5 bases from J, the gap between germline ends came to 24 bases. The CDR3 sequence is CASSSLPGPRGPHQPQHF. The CDR3 nucleotides are TGTGCCAGCAGTTCCCTACCGGGTCCCCGTGGCCCTCATCAGCCCCAGCATTTT.

The chain links TRBV20-1 to TRBJ1-4; 11 nucleotides match TRBD1. The V segment lost 6 bases and the J segment 8 bases; nucleotides outside the gene matches: 5. The CDR3 contains 13 residues. Per germline, CDR1 DFQATT and CDR2 SNEGSKA (reference sequence). CDR3 nucleotides: TGCAGTGCCGGACAGGGGGCGCGCGAAAAACTGTTTTTT. This sequence encodes CSAGQGAREKLFF.

This clonotype was observed a handful of times. V usage is TRBV12-3 or TRBV12-4 and J usage is TRBJ2-7; D is possibly TRBD2 (6 bases). The CDR3 loop spans 12 amino acids. Trimming left V 9 bases short and J 9 bases short, with 18 bases between. The CDR3, as DNA: TGTGCCAGTTCGGGACTGATCCCAGGGCAGTACTTC. It codes for CASSGLIPGQYF.

The sample holds a few counts of this clonotype. This chain joins TRBV7-2 and TRBJ2-1; D possibly corresponds to TRBD2 (5 bases). The V and J ends lost 5 bases and 4 bases respectively, with 21 bases between them. Germline V lookup: CDR1 SGHTA, CDR2 FQGNSA. This CDR3 contains 17 residues. The CDR3 is CASSPGLPTGIYNEQFF. As DNA, the CDR3 is TGTGCCAGCAGCCCCGGACTCCCGACGGGGATTTACAATGAGCAGTTCTTC.

This rearrangement joins TRBV12-5 to TRBJ2-2; 9 positions agree with TRBD2. V lost 1 base to trimming and J lost 4 bases; unmatched junction nucleotides: 16. This CDR3 is 20 amino acids long. The germline V gene encodes CDR1 LGHNT and CDR2 FRNRAP. The CDR3 protein is CASGLAPFFAGGPPTGELFF. DNA for the CDR3: TGTGCTAGTGGTTTGGCCCCCTTCTTTGCGGGAGGGCCTCCCACCGGGGAGCTGTTTTTT.

The rearrangement links TRBV11-2 to TRBJ2-1; 8 bases match TRBD2. V gave up 1 base and J gave up 0 bases; unmatched junction bases: 2. CDR3 length: 16 amino acids. CDR1 is SGHAT, CDR2 FQNNGV, per germline. The CDR3, as DNA: TGTGCCAGCAGCTTAGCCCTAGCGGGCTCCTACAATGAGCAGTTCTTC. It translates to CASSLALAGSYNEQFF.

The chain uses TRBV19 and TRBJ2-7; 8 positions agree with TRBD1. CDR1 and CDR2 from the germline V gene are LNHDA and SQIVND (reference sequence). The CDR3 length is 14 residues. V lost 2 bases and J lost 1; bases outside the gene matches: 1. The CDR3 DNA sequence: TGTGCCAGTAGTATACGGGACAGGTCCTACGAGCAGTACTTC. Amino acids: CASSIRDRSYEQYF.

In this sample, this clonotype turned up many times. This chain connects TRBV7-9 to TRBJ2-3; either TRBD1 or TRBD2 may fit D (5 bases each). The germline V gene has CDR1 SEHNR and CDR2 FQNEAQ (reference sequence). Trimming cost V 1 base and J 5 bases, with 10 bases left between them. The CDR3 runs 14 residues. The CDR3 nucleotides are TGTGCCAGCAGCTTAGACAGGACTGGAGATACGCAGTATTTT. It is translated as CASSLDRTGDTQYF. The variable domain in full, with the rest retrieved from reference TRBV7-9 and TRBJ2-3, is DTGVSQNPRHKITKRGQNVTFRCDPISEHNRLYWYRQTLGQGPEFLTYFQNEAQLEKSRLLSDRFSAERPKGSFSTLEIQRTEQGDSAMYLCASSLDRTGDTQYFGPGTRLTVL.

The chain has TRBV6-1 and TRBJ2-7, with a weak D call TRBD2 (7 bases). Germline CDR1 and CDR2: MNHNS and SASEGT. Trimming took off 6 bases at V and 4 bases at J, with 22 bases between the two ends. This CDR3 is 16 amino acids long. CDR3 nucleotide sequence: TGTGCCAGCAGGCCGTCCGCGGGGGCAGATTTATACGAGCAGTACTTC. Translated, it gives CASRPSAGADLYEQYF.

At least ten counts were recorded for this clonotype. The V and J genes are TRBV6-1 and TRBJ2-7; the D is unclear. This CDR3 contains 15 residues. CDR1 and CDR2 (germline): MNHNS, SASEGT. V was shortened by 6 bases and J by 1 base, with 16 bases between the two germline ends. The CDR3 bases are TGTGCCAGCAGCCGGGTCGTCGGAAAATCCTACGAGCAGTACTTC. Protein sequence: CASSRVVGKSYEQYF.

The rearrangement joins TRBV4-2 to TRBJ2-5, with D perhaps assigned TRBD1 or TRBD2 (5 bases each). CDR3 length: 16 residues. Trimming stripped 0 bases from V and 0 bases from J, with 11 bases between. The germline V gene encodes CDR1 LGHNA and CDR2 YNFKEQ. CDR3 nucleotides: TGTGCCAGCAGCCAAGATCGCTGGGGGTACCAAGAGACCCAGTACTTC. Translation: CASSQDRWGYQETQYF.

A note on this clonotype: A read error may produce the germline difference seen at one junction end. J is TRBJ2-1 and V is TRBV6-1; possibly TRBD2 for D (5 bases). The CDR3 length is 14 residues. The V gene's germline CDR1 is MNHNS and CDR2 SASEGT. The CDR3 DNA is TGTGCCAGCGGTGATTTAACGGGAAACAATGAGCAGTTCTTC. It specifies CASGDLTGNNEQFF.

There are a few counts of this clonotype. This rearrangement joins TRBV14 to TRBJ2-2; D is perhaps TRBD2 (5 bases). Per germline, CDR1 SGHDN and CDR2 FVKESK. Trimming removed 4 bases at V and 7 bases at J, with 10 bases between. CDR3 length: 13 amino acids. The CDR3 sequence is CASSLLGVGELFF. For the CDR3, the DNA is TGTGCCAGCAGCCTCCTCGGGGTCGGGGAGCTGTTTTTT.

This chain joins TRBV7-3 and TRBJ2-3, with TRBD2 identical over 12 bases. Germline CDR1 is SGHTA and CDR2 is FQGTGA. V was clipped by 0 bases and J by 6 bases; unmatched bases: 4. This CDR3 is 16 amino acids long. The DNA of the CDR3 is TGTGCCAGCAGCTTAACGGGACTAGCGGGCCCCGATACGCAGTATTTT. Its translation: CASSLTGLAGPDTQYF.

This chain connects TRBV6-1 to TRBJ2-3, with D maybe TRBD2 (5 bases). The ends were cut back, 4 bases at V and 1 base at J, with 12 bases in the middle. The CDR3 totals 15 residues. CDR1 and CDR2 from the germline V gene are MNHNS and SASEGT. The CDR3 loop reads CASSGSGVRTDTQYF. CDR3 DNA sequence: TGTGCCAGCAGTGGATCCGGGGTCCGCACAGATACGCAGTATTTT.

This clonotype is a singleton in its sample. The chain combines TRBV2 with TRBJ2-3, with D perhaps matching TRBD1 (5 bases). Trimming removed 4 bases from V and 1 base from J, with 9 bases in between. CDR3 length equals 14 residues. Germline V CDR1 and CDR2: SNHLY, FYNNEI. The CDR3 sequence: CASSVFRGTDTQYF. The CDR3 DNA reads as TGTGCCAGCAGTGTCTTCAGGGGCACAGATACGCAGTATTTT.

This chain joins TRBV4-3 and TRBJ2-3; TRBD2 is a possible D gene (6 bases). The germline V and J ends were trimmed by 0 bases and 1 base, with 20 bases remaining between them. Germline CDR1 and CDR2: LGHNA and YSLEER. The CDR3 length is 19 residues. The chain's CDR3 is CASSQEGLIRDFRTDTQYF. The CDR3 DNA follows: TGCGCCAGCAGCCAAGAAGGGCTTATTCGGGACTTCCGCACAGATACGCAGTATTTT.

The sample holds many counts of this clonotype. The chain has TRBV12-3 or TRBV12-4 and TRBJ2-1; the D gene is possibly TRBD1 (5 bases). This CDR3 is built from 13 residues. Trimming pared 6 bases from V and 0 bases from J, leaving 6 bases between. Here the CDR3 reads CASRQGSYNEQFF. DNA of the CDR3: TGTGCCAGCAGGCAGGGCTCCTACAATGAGCAGTTCTTC.

This clonotype was recorded a few times. The rearrangement joins TRBV28 to TRBJ2-7, with TRBD1 identical over 10 bases. The trim removed 6 bases at V and 6 bases at J, leaving 11 bases unmatched. Germline V gene data show CDR1 as MDHEN and CDR2 as SYDVKM. This CDR3 has 15 amino acids. The CDR3 loop is CASRPTDRGLREQYF. CDR3 sequence (DNA): TGTGCCAGCAGACCGACAGACAGGGGGCTTCGCGAGCAGTACTTC.

The V gene is TRBV9, the J gene TRBJ2-5, with TRBD2 identical over 9 bases. CDR1 is SGDLS, CDR2 YYNGEE, per germline. CDR3 length: 16 residues. V shed 1 base, J shed 1 base, and the junction held 5 bases outside the gene matches. The CDR3 nucleotides read TGTGCCAGCAGCGTAACGAGCGGGGGGCTCCAAGAGACCCAGTACTTC. Its protein product is CASSVTSGGLQETQYF.

This clonotype was counted between two and nine times. CDR3 nucleotides: TGTGCCATCAGTGCCGGACTAGCGGGCTATCAAGAGACCCAGTACTTC. Amino acids: CAISAGLAGYQETQYF. The chain carries TRBV10-3 and TRBJ2-5; 11 bases align to TRBD2. Germline V gene sequence: CDR1 ENHRY, CDR2 SYGVKD. The CDR3 spans 16 residues. V shed 4 bases and J 2 bases; nucleotides not matched to a gene: 6.

The sample holds many counts of this clonotype. The DNA of the CDR3 is TGTGCCAGCAGCTTGTATACGGGGAGCGGTTCAGAGTATTTT. It codes for CASSLYTGSGSEYF. The chain employs TRBV13 and TRBJ2-3, with D maybe TRBD2 (5 bases). The CDR3 covers 14 residues. V lost 3 bases and J lost 13, with 20 bases in between. CDR1 is PRHDT, CDR2 FYEKMQ, per germline (reference sequence).

This clonotype was seen once. The J gene is TRBJ1-1, the V gene TRBV9; D is unresolved. The V gene's germline CDR1 is SGDLS and CDR2 YYNGEE. The length of the CDR3 is 15 residues. Trimming shortened V by 3 bases and J by 4 bases, and 16 bases separated the two germline ends. The CDR3 DNA follows: TGTGCCAGCAGCGGTTCCGGGATCTCCTCCACTGAAGCTTTCTTT. It specifies CASSGSGISSTEAFF.

The chain couples TRBV2 to TRBJ1-2; 7 nucleotides match TRBD1. CDR3 size: 15 residues. V lost 1 base, J lost 5 bases, and 7 bases stayed unmatched. Germline CDR1 reads SNHLY; CDR2 reads FYNNEI. The CDR3 DNA sequence: TGTGCCAGCAGTGAAGGGACAGGAGATAAGTATGGCTACACCTTC. This gives the protein CASSEGTGDKYGYTF. The variable domain in full, completed from reference TRBV2 and TRBJ1-2, reads EPEVTQTPSHQVTQMGQEVILRCVPISNHLYFYWYRQILGQKVEFLVSFYNNEISEKSEIFDDQFSVERPDGSNFTLKIRSTKLEDSAMYFCASSEGTGDKYGYTFGSGTRLTVV.

J is TRBJ1-2 and V is TRBV6-5; D is ambiguous. The germline V and J ends were trimmed by 0 bases and 4 bases, with 12 bases remaining between them. The V gene's germline CDR1 is MNHEY and CDR2 SVGAGI. The CDR3 extends over 15 amino acids. This CDR3 is CASSYSSAEPYGYTF. The CDR3 nucleotides are TGTGCCAGCAGTTACTCGTCTGCGGAACCCTATGGCTACACCTTC.

This clonotype was counted only a few times. This chain links TRBV20-1 with TRBJ1-1, with 7 bases matching TRBD1. Unmatched junction bases numbered 5, after V lost 2 bases and J lost 5 bases. This CDR3 region has 13 residues. Germline-derived CDR1 and CDR2 are DFQATT and SNEGSKA (reference sequence). The CDR3 DNA reads as TGCAGTGCTAGAACAGGGGTTTATACTGAAGCTTTCTTT. Residues: CSARTGVYTEAFF.

This clonotype was seen a few times. This chain links TRBV12-3 or TRBV12-4 with TRBJ1-2, with D possibly TRBD1 on 5 matching bases. The ends were cut back, 3 bases at V and 4 bases at J, with 12 bases in the middle. The CDR3 has 14 residues. The CDR3 loop reads CASSFGAGRYGYTF. CDR3 nucleotides: TGTGCCAGCAGTTTTGGGGCAGGGCGCTATGGCTACACCTTC.

The chain recombines TRBV12-3 or TRBV12-4 with TRBJ1-4; 8 nucleotides agree with TRBD1. V shed 5 bases, J shed 3 bases, and the junction held 5 bases outside the gene matches. The CDR3 contains 15 residues. The CDR3 region has the DNA TGTGCCAGCAGTCCTCGACAGGGGCCTAATGAAAAACTGTTTTTT. Amino acids: CASSPRQGPNEKLFF.

The table lists this clonotype with a few counts. The chain employs TRBV20-1 and TRBJ2-7; D gene unclear. There are 10 residues in the CDR3. Trimming removed 3 bases from V and 6 bases from J, with 6 bases in between. The germline gives CDR1 DFQATT, CDR2 SNEGSKA (reference sequence). The DNA for the CDR3 is TGCAGTGCTAGGTCACTCGAGCAGTACTTC. Encoded protein: CSARSLEQYF.

This sequence joins TRBV7-2 and TRBJ2-1; D call uncertain. The germline V gene has CDR1 SGHTA and CDR2 FQGNSA. V lost 0 bases, J lost 10 bases, and 7 bases lay in between. The CDR3 totals 12 residues. The chain's CDR3 is CASSLAWREQFF. The CDR3 nucleotides read TGTGCCAGCAGCTTAGCGTGGCGGGAGCAGTTCTTC.